The 16 T cell receptor beta chains below were found in one sample sequenced in a study of PD-L1 blockade in urothelial cancer. The data were produced by immunoSEQ multiplex PCR, yet TCRdb's version contains in-frame clones alone and is incomplete. The table has more than 55,000 clones, 81% seen once. Time point specified: pretreatment peripheral blood. The sample here was PBMCs, taken around atezolizumab (anti-PD-L1) treatment. These receptors originate from a man in his 70s with urothelial cancer.

Here the CDR3 reads CASSRDRSYEQYF. The CDR3 DNA is TGCGCCAGCAGCCGGGACAGGTCCTACGAGCAGTACTTC. The chain uses TRBV10-2 and TRBJ2-7, with 8 positions matching TRBD1. The germline V gene encodes CDR1 WSHSY and CDR2 SAAADI. There are 13 residues in the CDR3. Losses at the gene ends were 6 bases for V and 1 base for J; bases not matched to a gene: 2.

The chain links TRBV2 to TRBJ2-3; D possibly corresponds to TRBD2 (5 bases). Germline V CDR1 and CDR2: SNHLY, FYNNEI. Between the trimmed V and J ends, which lost 0 bases and 9 bases, there was a span of 13 bases. This CDR3 contains 14 residues. The CDR3 DNA is TGTGCCAGCAGTGAAGCTGGTCGGGGTGGGACGCAGTATTTT. Amino acids: CASSEAGRGGTQYF.

The chain couples TRBV2 to TRBJ2-3, with TRBD1 as a possible D gene (6 bases). The germline CDR1 and CDR2 sequences are SNHLY and FYNNEI. V was clipped by 7 bases and J by 4 bases, with 15 bases between them. This CDR3 is built from 14 residues. The CDR3 DNA reads TGTGCCAGCACACGGGACACCCGGGCAGATACGCAGTATTTT. As protein: CASTRDTRADTQYF.

This chain joins TRBV1 and TRBJ1-1. TRBV1 is deemed a pseudogene. CDR3 length: 17 residues. CDR3 residues: CTSSQDRTNTSDTEAFF. The CDR3 DNA reads TGCACCAGCAGCCAAGATCGAACTAATACTAGTGATACTGAAGCTTTCTTT.

CDR3 residues: CASSITSGGGDTQYF. The CDR3, as DNA: TGTGCCAGTAGTATAACTAGCGGAGGAGGGGATACCCAGTACTTC. The chain carries TRBV19 and TRBJ2-5; 8 positions match TRBD2. With 2 bases clipped from V and 8 bases from J, the junction kept 10 bases outside the gene matches. The CDR3 has 15 residues. The germline V gene encodes CDR1 LNHDA and CDR2 SQIVND (reference sequence).

This chain uses TRBV2 with TRBJ1-1; possible D gene TRBD1, 5 bases. The CDR3 extends over 13 amino acids. In germline, CDR1 is SNHLY, CDR2 FYNNEI. Trimming removed 7 bases from V and 5 bases from J, with 14 bases in between. The CDR3 spells CASTGHLGTEAFF. The CDR3 region has the DNA TGTGCCAGCACCGGACACCTGGGGACTGAAGCTTTCTTT.

The V and J genes are TRBV19 and TRBJ1-5; possibly TRBD1 for D (6 bases). Germline V gene lookup returns CDR1 LNHDA and CDR2 SQIVND (reference sequence). The CDR3 runs 16 residues. V gave up 4 bases and J gave up 4 bases, with 17 bases separating them. The CDR3 is CASSTLGTFFNQPQHF. DNA for the CDR3: TGTGCCAGTAGTACCCTCGGGACATTTTTTAATCAGCCCCAGCATTTT.

The chain is built from TRBV4-1 and TRBJ2-3; 8 bases line up with TRBD1. This CDR3 comprises 15 residues. V trimming: 0 bases; J trimming: 4 bases; junction bases outside the gene matches: 3. The germline V gene encodes CDR1 MGHRA and CDR2 YSYEKL. The CDR3 coding sequence is TGCGCCAGCAGCCAAGAATTCAGGGGGCCAGATACGCAGTATTTT. It translates to CASSQEFRGPDTQYF.

The chain has TRBV5-5 and TRBJ2-7, with a tentative D call TRBD2 (6 bases). The V end was cut by 5 bases, the J end by 3 bases, with 18 bases between. The CDR3 sequence is 15 residues long. CDR1 is SGHKS, CDR2 YYEKEE, per germline (reference sequence). The CDR3 here is CASSYPGLNIYEQYF. CDR3 coding DNA: TGTGCCAGCAGTTACCCGGGACTCAATATCTACGAGCAGTACTTC.

This chain uses TRBV7-3 with TRBJ1-1, with TRBD1 as a possible D gene (5 bases). The V gene's germline CDR1 is SGHTA and CDR2 FQGTGA. This CDR3 contains 14 residues. Trimming stripped 5 bases from V and 3 bases from J, with 13 bases between. CDR3 DNA sequence: TGTGCCAGCAGCCCTACCGGGGGAGACACTGAAGCTTTCTTT. Translation: CASSPTGGDTEAFF. The complete variable domain, with remaining parts taken from reference TRBV7-3 and TRBJ1-1, reads GAGVSQTPSNKVTEKGKYVELRCDPISGHTALYWYRQSLGQGPEFLIYFQGTGAADDSGLPNDRFFAVRPEGSVSTLKIQRTERGDSAVYLCASSPTGGDTEAFFGQGTRLTVV.

The V and J genes are TRBV30 and TRBJ1-2; no reliable D call. The V gene lost 0 bases and the J gene lost 7 bases, with 6 bases spanning the gap. Germline V gives CDR1 GTSNPN, CDR2 SVGIG (reference sequence). The CDR3 covers 11 residues. The CDR3 loop is CAWSVLGGYTF. As DNA, the CDR3 is TGTGCCTGGAGTGTACTAGGTGGCTACACCTTC. Together with reference TRBV30 and TRBJ1-2, the CDR3 gives the full variable domain: SQTIHQWPATLVQPVGSPLSLECTVEGTSNPNLYWYRQAAGRGLQLLFYSVGIGQISSEVPQNLSASRPQDRQFILSSKKLLLSDSGFYLCAWSVLGGYTFGSGTRLTVV.

The chain joins TRBV5-1 to TRBJ2-1; the match to TRBD2 covers 10 bases. The CDR3 has 14 amino acids. V lost 4 bases and J lost 9; bases outside the gene matches: 7. Germline assignment: CDR1 SGHRS and CDR2 YFSETQ. This chain's CDR3 is CASSGGAGGGEQFF. DNA for the CDR3: TGCGCCAGCAGCGGCGGAGCGGGGGGGGGTGAGCAGTTCTTC.

The rearrangement joins TRBV5-4 to TRBJ2-3; 8 nucleotides match TRBD2. Germline V lookup: CDR1 SGHNT, CDR2 YYREEE (reference sequence). Trimming took 1 base from V and 1 from J; bases not matched to a gene: 8. This CDR3 comprises 17 residues. The CDR3 sequence is CASSLKGGRGGTDTQYF. The CDR3 DNA sequence: TGTGCCAGCAGCTTGAAAGGAGGGCGGGGGGGCACAGATACGCAGTATTTT. Supplemented by reference TRBV5-4 and TRBJ2-3, the full variable domain reads ETGVTQSPTHLIKTRGQQVTLRCSSQSGHNTVSWYQQALGQGPQFIFQYYREEENGRGNFPPRFSGLQFPNYSSELNVNALELDDSALYLCASSLKGGRGGTDTQYFGPGTRLTVL.

This clone has ten or more counts. J is TRBJ2-1 and V is TRBV6-6; 8 bases map to TRBD2. The CDR3 sequence is 13 residues long. CDR1 is MNHNY, CDR2 SVGAGI, per germline (reference sequence). The J segment lost 6 bases and the V segment lost 5 bases, leaving 3 bases of the junction unmatched. Here the CDR3 reads CASSTREGNEQFF. The DNA of the CDR3 is TGTGCCAGCAGTACCCGGGAGGGCAATGAGCAGTTCTTC.

V gene TRBV4-1 combines with J gene TRBJ2-7, with TRBD2 matching over 12 bases. The V segment lost 0 bases and the J segment 6 bases; nucleotides outside the gene matches: 3. From germline, CDR1 is MGHRA and CDR2 YSYEKL. The CDR3 runs to 15 residues. The CDR3 nucleotides are TGCGCCAGCAGCCAAGATCTAGCGGGAGGGGGCGAGCAGTACTTC. The encoded protein is CASSQDLAGGGEQYF.

This sequence joins TRBV6-5 and TRBJ1-1, with TRBD1 matching over 8 bases. Germline V gives CDR1 MNHEY, CDR2 SVGAGI. There are 15 residues in the CDR3. Trimming took 4 bases from V and 4 from J; bases not matched to a gene: 8. The chain's CDR3 is CASSSGGAGSTEAFF. As DNA, the CDR3 is TGTGCCAGCAGTTCAGGGGGCGCGGGTAGCACTGAAGCTTTCTTT.